This T cell receptor (beta chain) was captured in a study of T cells after yellow fever vaccination. Study-level background: Any fraction with a low cell number was prepared using SMART-Seq v4 Ultra Low Input.

Trimming left V 1 base short and J 12 bases short, with 22 bases between. The CDR3 is made up of 16 amino acids. TCRdb reanalysed the 5' RACE reads using MiXCR and keeps one entry per CDR3 protein. The sample gives 450,000 to 600,000 distinct CDR3 sequences, roughly 12% of which show up once; 11% to 15% is in the top ten. General study points: Contamination of FACS-sorted repertoires by abundant clonotypes from the bulk population could occur. There was a small share of clonotypes that showed up in both the CD4 and CD8 compartments. Post-booster repertoires contained most primary-vaccination clones again (about 95% CD4, 85% to 90% CD8).

This clonotype has more than one count but fewer than ten. Its specificity is unknown. The V and J genes are TRBV12-3 or TRBV12-4 and TRBJ2-1, with a tentative D call TRBD2 (6 bases). The TCR sequence derives from a man younger than 45 who received the YFV17D yellow fever vaccine. The sequencing used PBMCs, collected on the day of the yellow fever booster vaccination. This CDR3 is CASSLGFGTRNEWQFF. DNA of the CDR3: TGTGCCAGCAGTTTAGGCTTCGGGACTCGCAATGAGTGGCAGTTCTTC.